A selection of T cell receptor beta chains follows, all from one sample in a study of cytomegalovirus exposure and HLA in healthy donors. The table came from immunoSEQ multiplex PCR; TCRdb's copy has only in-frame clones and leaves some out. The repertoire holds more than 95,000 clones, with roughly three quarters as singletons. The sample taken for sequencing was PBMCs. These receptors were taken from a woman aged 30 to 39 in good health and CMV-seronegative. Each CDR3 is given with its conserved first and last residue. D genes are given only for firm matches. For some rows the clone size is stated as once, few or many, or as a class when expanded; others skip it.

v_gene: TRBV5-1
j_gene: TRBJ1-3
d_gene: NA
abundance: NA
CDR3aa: CASSLEDSLYSGNTIYF
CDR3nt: TGCGCCAGCAGCTTGGAAGACAGTTTATACTCTGGAAACACCATATATTTT

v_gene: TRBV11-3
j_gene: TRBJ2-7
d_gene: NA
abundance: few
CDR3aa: CASSLGSYEQYF
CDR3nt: TGTGCCAGCAGCTTAGGGAGCTACGAGCAGTACTTC

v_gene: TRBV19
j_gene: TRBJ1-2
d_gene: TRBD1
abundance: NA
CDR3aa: CASSIPGQGAQDYGYTF
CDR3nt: TGTGCCAGTAGTATTCCGGGACAGGGGGCGCAGGACTATGGCTACACCTTC

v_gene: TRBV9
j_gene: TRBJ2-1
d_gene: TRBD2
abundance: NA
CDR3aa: CASSVMGGRDEQFF
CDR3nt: TGTGCCAGCAGCGTAATGGGGGGGAGGGATGAGCAGTTCTTC

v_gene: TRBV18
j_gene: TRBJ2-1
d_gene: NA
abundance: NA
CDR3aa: CASSSRFGSYNEQFF
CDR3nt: TGTGCCAGCTCGTCTAGATTCGGCTCCTACAATGAGCAGTTCTTC

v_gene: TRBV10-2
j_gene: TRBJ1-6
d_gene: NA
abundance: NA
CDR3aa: CASRTVNNSPLHF
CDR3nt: TGCGCCAGCAGGACAGTAAATAATTCACCCCTCCACTTT

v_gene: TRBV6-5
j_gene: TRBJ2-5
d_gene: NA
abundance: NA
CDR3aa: CASSWGRLRETQYF
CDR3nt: TGTGCCAGCAGTTGGGGCAGGTTGAGAGAGACCCAGTACTTC

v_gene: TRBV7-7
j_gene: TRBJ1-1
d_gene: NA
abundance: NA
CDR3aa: CASSLDSNTEAFF
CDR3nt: TGTGCTAGCAGCTTAGACAGTAACACTGAAGCTTTCTTT

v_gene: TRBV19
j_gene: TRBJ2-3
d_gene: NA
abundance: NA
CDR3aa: CASSTGTSTDTQYF
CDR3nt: TGTGCCTCATCGACCGGGACTAGCACAGATACGCAGTATTTT

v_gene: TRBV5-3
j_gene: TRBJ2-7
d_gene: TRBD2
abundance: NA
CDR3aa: CARSNSGSYEQYF
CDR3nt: TGTGCCAGAAGCAATAGCGGGAGCTACGAGCAGTACTTC

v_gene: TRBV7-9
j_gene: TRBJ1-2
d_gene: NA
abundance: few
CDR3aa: CSSSLMEGPVDYGYTF
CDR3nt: TGTTCCAGCAGCTTAATGGAGGGCCCTGTGGACTATGGCTACACCTTC

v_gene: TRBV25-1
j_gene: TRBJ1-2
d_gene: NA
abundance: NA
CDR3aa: CASSEAQATTF
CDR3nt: TGTGCCAGCAGTGAGGCCCAGGCAACCACCTTC

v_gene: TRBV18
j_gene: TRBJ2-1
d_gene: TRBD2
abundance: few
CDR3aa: CASSPTSREQFF
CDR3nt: TGTGCCAGCTCTCCGACTAGCAGGGAGCAGTTCTTC

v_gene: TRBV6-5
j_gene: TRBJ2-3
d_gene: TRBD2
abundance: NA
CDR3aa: CASYAGDTDTQYF
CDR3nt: TGTGCCAGCTACGCGGGGGACACAGATACGCAGTATTTT

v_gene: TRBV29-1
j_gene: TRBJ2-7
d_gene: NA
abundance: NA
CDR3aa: CSVEVDDGGYEQYF
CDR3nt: TGCAGCGTTGAAGTGGACGATGGCGGGTACGAGCAGTACTTC

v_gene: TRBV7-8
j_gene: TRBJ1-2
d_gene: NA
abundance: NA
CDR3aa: CASSPRGGTNYGYTF
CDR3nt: TGTGCCAGCAGCCCCCGGGGGGGGACAAACTATGGCTACACCTTC

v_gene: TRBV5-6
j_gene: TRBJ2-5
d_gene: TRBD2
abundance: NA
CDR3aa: CASSLRLAGVETQYF
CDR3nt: TGTGCCAGCAGCTTGAGGCTAGCGGGAGTTGAGACCCAGTACTTC

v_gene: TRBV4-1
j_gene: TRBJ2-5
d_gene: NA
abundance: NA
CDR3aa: CASSQDAGRNLQETQYF
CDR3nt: TGCGCCAGCAGCCAAGATGCGGGGCGCAATCTCCAAGAGACCCAGTACTTC

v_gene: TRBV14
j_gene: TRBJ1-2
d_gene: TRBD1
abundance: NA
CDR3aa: CASSHSGGGYTF
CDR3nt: TGTGCCAGCAGCCATTCAGGGGGGGGCTACACCTTC

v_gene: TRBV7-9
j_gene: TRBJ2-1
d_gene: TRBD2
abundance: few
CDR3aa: CASSTLPGLAAHSYNEQFF
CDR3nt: TGTGCCAGCAGCACACTTCCGGGACTAGCGGCACACTCCTACAATGAGCAGTTCTTC

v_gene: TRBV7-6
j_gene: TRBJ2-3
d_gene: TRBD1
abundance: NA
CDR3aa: CASSPQGQGTDTQYF
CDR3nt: TGTGCCAGCAGCCCACAAGGACAGGGCACAGATACGCAGTATTTT

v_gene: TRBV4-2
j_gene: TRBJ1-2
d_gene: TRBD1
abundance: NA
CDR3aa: CASSSTGARFLRGYTF
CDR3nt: TGTGCCAGCAGCTCAACAGGGGCCCGATTTCTTCGGGGCTACACCTTC

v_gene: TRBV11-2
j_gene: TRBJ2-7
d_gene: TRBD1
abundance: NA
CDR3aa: CASSLYRGPYEQYF
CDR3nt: TGTGCCAGCAGCCTTTACAGGGGCCCCTACGAGCAGTACTTC

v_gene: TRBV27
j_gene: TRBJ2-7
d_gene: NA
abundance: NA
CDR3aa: CASSLTPSGEQYF
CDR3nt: TGTGCCAGCAGTTTGACCCCCTCGGGCGAGCAGTACTTC

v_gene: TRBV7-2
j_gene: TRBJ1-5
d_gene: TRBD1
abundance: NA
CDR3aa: CASSQRQGNQPQHF
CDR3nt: TGTGCCAGCAGCCAAAGACAGGGGAATCAGCCCCAGCATTTT

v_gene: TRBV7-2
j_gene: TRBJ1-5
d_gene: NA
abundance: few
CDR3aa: CASSLAGDYQHF
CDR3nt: TGTGCCAGCAGCCTAGCGGGGGACTACCAGCATTTT

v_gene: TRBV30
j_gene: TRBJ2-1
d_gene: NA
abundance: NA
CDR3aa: CAWRDRVGAWGEQFF
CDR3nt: TGTGCCTGGAGGGACCGTGTGGGGGCTTGGGGTGAGCAGTTCTTC

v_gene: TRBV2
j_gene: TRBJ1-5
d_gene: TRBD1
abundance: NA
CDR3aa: CASRRGQGSNQPQHF
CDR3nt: TGTGCCAGCAGAAGGGGGCAGGGGAGCAATCAGCCCCAGCATTTT

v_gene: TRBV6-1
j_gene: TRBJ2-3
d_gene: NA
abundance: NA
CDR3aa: CASALVGDTQYF
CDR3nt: TGTGCCAGCGCCTTGGTCGGGGATACGCAGTATTTT

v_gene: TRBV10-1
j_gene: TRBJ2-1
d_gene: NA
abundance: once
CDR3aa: CASSESPRTEQFF
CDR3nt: TGCGCCAGCAGTGAGTCTCCTAGAACTGAGCAGTTCTTC

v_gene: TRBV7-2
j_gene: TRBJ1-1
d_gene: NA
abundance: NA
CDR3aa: CASSLWAGMNTEAFF
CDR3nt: TGTGCCAGCAGCTTATGGGCAGGCATGAACACTGAAGCTTTCTTT

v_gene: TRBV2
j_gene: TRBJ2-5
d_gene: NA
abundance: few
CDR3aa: CASSVDYQETQYF
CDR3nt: TGTGCCAGCAGTGTCGACTACCAAGAGACCCAGTACTTC

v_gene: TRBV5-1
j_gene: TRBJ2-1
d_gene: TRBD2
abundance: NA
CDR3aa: CASSNSGGGHNEQFF
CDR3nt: TGCGCCAGCAGCAATAGCGGGGGGGGGCACAATGAGCAGTTCTTC